Reported below is one TCR beta chain. Its antigen is unknown. Germline lookup yields CDR1 SGHVS and CDR2 FNYEAQ. The CDR3 spans 13 residues. V lost 5 bases and J lost 9, with 14 bases in between. The data were obtained in a study of T cell responses to AZD1222 COVID-19 vaccine. General study points: An increase in Spike-specific TCR breadth and depth was observed after two AZD1222 doses.

Method: immunoSEQ multiplex PCR; TCRdb's copy keeps in-frame clones and lacks some. The table has over 50,000 clones, around 83% seen once. V gene TRBV7-6 combines with J gene TRBJ2-1; the D gene is possibly TRBD1 (6 bases). This receptor was identified in an adult in good health. The sequenced sample was peripheral blood, obtained on day 0 of AZD1222 vaccination. CDR3 loop: CASSERTGSEQFF. For the CDR3, the DNA is TGTGCCAGCAGCGAAAGAACAGGGAGTGAGCAGTTCTTC.